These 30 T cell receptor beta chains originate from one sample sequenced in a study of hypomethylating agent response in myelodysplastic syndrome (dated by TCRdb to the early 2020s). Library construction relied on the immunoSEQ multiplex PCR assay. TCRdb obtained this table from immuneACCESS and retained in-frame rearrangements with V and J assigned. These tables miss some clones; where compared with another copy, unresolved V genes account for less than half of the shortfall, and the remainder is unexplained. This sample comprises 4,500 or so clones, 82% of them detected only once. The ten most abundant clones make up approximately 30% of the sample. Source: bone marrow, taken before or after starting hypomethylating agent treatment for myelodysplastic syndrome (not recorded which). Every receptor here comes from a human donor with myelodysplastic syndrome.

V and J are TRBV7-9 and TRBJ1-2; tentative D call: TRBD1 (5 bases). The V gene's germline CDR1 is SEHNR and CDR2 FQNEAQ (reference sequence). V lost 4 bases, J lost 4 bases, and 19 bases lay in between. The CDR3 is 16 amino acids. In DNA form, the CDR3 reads TGTGCCAGCAGCTCGACGGGAAGAGGGGTGATCTATGGCTACACCTTC. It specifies CASSSTGRGVIYGYTF.

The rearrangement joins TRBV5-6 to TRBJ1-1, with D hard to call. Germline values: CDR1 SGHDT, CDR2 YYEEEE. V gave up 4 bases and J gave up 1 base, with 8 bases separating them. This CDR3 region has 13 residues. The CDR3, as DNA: TGTGCCAGCAGCCTGGCGGGGAACACTGAAGCTTTCTTT. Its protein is CASSLAGNTEAFF.

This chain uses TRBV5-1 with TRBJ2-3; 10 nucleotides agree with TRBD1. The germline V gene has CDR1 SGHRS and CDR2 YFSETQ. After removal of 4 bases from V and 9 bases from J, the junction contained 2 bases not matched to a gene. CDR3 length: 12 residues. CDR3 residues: CASSPDRGTQYF. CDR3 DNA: TGCGCCAGCAGCCCGGACAGGGGGACGCAGTATTTT.

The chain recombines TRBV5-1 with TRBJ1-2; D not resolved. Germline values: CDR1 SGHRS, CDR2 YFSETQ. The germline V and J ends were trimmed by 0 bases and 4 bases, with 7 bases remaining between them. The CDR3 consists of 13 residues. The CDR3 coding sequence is TGCGCCAGCAGCTTGGACAGATTCTATGGCTACACCTTC. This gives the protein CASSLDRFYGYTF.

For the CDR3, the DNA is TGTGCCAGCAGCTTACGACTAGCGGGAGGGGGGAACACCGGGGAGCTGTTTTTT. Translated, it gives CASSLRLAGGGNTGELFF. The chain couples TRBV7-2 to TRBJ2-2; 14 bases map to TRBD2. The CDR3 spans 18 residues. CDR1 is SGHTA, CDR2 FQGNSA, per germline. V lost 2 bases, J lost 1 base, and 3 bases stayed unmatched.

CDR3 region: CASSHRQVLSGANVLTF. The CDR3, as DNA: TGTGCCAGCAGCCACCGACAGGTTCTTTCTGGGGCCAACGTCCTGACTTTC. The rearrangement joins TRBV14 to TRBJ2-6, with a weak D call TRBD1 (6 bases). Trimming shortened V by 3 bases and J by 1 base, and 13 bases separated the two germline ends. From germline, CDR1 is SGHDN and CDR2 FVKESK. The CDR3 contains 17 residues.

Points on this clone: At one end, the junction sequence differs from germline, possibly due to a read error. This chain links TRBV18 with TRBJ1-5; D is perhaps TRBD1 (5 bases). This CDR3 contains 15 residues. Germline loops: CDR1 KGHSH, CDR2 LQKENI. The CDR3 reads CASSRAGRRNQSQHF. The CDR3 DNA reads TGTGCCAGCTCACGTGCAGGGCGACGCAATCAGTCCCAGCATTTT. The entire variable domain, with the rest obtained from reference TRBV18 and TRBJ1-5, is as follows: NAGVMQNPRHLVRRRGQEARLRCSPMKGHSHVYWYRQLPEEGLKFMVYLQKENIIDESGMPKERFSAEFPKEGPSILRIQQVVRGDSAAYFCASSRAGRRNQSQHFGDGTRLSIL.

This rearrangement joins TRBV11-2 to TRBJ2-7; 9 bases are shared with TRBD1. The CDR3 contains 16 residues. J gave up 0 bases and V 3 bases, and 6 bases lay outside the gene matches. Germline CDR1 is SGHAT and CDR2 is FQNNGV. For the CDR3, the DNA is TGTGCCAGCAGCTTCACAGGGGGCTCTGTCTCCTACGAGCAGTACTTC. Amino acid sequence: CASSFTGGSVSYEQYF.

The CDR3 protein is CASTDWDIQYF. The CDR3 DNA reads as TGTGCCAGCACCGATTGGGACATTCAGTACTTC. The V and J genes are TRBV6-1 and TRBJ2-4; D gene uncertain. CDR3 length: 11 amino acids. Germline loops: CDR1 MNHNS, CDR2 SASEGT. V was cut by 7 bases and J by 8 bases, with 9 bases left in between.

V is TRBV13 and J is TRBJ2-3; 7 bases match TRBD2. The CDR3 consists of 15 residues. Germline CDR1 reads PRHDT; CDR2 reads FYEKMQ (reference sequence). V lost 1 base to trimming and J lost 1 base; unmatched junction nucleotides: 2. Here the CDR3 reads CASSLAGGRTDTQYF. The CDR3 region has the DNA TGTGCCAGCAGCTTAGCGGGAGGCCGCACAGATACGCAGTATTTT.

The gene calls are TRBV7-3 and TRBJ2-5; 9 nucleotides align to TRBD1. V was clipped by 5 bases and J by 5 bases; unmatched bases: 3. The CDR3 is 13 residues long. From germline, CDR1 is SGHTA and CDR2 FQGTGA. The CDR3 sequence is CASSRTGEETQYF. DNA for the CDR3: TGTGCCAGCAGCCGGACAGGGGAGGAGACCCAGTACTTC.

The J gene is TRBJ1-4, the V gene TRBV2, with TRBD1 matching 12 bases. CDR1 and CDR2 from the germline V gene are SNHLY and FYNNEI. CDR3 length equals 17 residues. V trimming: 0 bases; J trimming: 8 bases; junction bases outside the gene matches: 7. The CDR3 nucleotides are TGTGCCAGCAGTGAAGCGGGACAGGGGGCGCAAGGGGAAAAACTGTTTTTT. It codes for CASSEAGQGAQGEKLFF.

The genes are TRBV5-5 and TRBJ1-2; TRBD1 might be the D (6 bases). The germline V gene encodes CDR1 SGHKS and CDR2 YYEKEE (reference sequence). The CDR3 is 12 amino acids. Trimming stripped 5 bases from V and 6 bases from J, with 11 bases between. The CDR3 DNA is TGTGCCAGCAGTTGGCAGGGGAATGGCTACACCTTC. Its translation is CASSWQGNGYTF.

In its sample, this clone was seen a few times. The CDR3 is CASSAGRGAFF. CDR3 coding DNA: TGTGCCAGCAGCGCGGGGAGGGGAGCTTTCTTT. The chain joins TRBV9 to TRBJ1-1, with D tentatively TRBD1 (5 bases). Germline V gene lookup returns CDR1 SGDLS and CDR2 YYNGEE. The CDR3 totals 11 residues. With 3 bases removed from V and 10 bases from J, the gap between germline ends came to 10 bases.

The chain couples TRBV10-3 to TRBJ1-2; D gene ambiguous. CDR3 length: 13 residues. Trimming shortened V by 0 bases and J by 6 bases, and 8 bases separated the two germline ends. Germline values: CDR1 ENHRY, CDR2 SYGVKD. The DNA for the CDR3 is TGTGCCATCAGTGAGTCAAGGGTGGATGGCTACACCTTC. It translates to CAISESRVDGYTF.

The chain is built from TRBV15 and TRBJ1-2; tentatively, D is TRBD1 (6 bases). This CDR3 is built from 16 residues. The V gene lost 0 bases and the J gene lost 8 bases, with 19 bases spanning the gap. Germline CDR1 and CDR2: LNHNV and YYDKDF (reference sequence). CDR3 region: CATSRDSLTGIKGYTF. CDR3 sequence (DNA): TGTGCCACCAGCAGAGATTCGCTTACAGGGATAAAGGGCTACACCTTC.

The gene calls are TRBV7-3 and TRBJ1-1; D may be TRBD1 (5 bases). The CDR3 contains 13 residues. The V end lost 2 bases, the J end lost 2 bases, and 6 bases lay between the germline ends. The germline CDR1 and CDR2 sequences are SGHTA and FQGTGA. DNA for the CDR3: TGTGCCAGCAGCTTAGGGGCTAACACTGAAGCTTTCTTT. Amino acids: CASSLGANTEAFF.

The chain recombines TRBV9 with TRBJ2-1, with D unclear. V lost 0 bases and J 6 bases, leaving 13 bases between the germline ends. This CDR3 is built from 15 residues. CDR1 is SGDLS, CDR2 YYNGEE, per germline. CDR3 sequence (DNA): TGTGCCAGCAGCGTAGGGGGAACCTGGGGCAATGAGCAGTTCTTC. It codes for CASSVGGTWGNEQFF.

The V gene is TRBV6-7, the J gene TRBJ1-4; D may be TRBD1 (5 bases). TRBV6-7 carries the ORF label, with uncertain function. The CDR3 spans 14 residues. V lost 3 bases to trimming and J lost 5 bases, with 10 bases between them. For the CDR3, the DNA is TGTGCCAGCAGTTATAGGGGCGCGAATGAAAAACTGTTTTTT. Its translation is CASSYRGANEKLFF.

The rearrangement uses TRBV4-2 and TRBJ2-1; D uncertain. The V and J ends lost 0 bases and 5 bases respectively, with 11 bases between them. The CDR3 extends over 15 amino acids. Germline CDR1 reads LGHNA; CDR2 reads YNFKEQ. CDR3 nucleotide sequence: TGTGCCAGCAGCCAAGAACTAAACTTCAACAATGAGCAGTTCTTC. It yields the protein CASSQELNFNNEQFF.

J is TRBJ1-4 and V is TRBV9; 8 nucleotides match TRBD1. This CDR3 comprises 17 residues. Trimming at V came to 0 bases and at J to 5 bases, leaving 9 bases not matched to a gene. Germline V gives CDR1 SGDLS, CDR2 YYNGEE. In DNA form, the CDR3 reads TGTGCCAGCAGCGTAGGTAACGGACAGGGTAGGAATGAAAAACTGTTTTTT. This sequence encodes CASSVGNGQGRNEKLFF.

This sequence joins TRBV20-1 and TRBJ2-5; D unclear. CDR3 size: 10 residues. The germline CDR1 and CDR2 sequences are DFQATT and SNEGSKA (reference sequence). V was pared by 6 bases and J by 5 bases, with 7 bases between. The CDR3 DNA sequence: TGCAGTGCCGAGTGGGAGACCCAGTACTTC. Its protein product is CSAEWETQYF.

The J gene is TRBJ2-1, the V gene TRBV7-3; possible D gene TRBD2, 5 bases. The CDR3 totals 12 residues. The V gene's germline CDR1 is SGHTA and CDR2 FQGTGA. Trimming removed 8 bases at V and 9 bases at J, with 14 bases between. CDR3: CASSLSRGEQFF. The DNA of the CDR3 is TGTGCCAGCTCCCTTTCTCGGGGTGAGCAGTTCTTC.

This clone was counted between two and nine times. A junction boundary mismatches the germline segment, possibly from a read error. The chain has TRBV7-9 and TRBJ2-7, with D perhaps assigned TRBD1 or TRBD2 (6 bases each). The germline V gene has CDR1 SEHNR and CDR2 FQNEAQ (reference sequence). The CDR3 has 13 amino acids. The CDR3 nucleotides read TGTGCCAGCAGCCCTACTAACGAGGGGGGCAGGGACTTC. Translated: CASSPTNEGGRDF.

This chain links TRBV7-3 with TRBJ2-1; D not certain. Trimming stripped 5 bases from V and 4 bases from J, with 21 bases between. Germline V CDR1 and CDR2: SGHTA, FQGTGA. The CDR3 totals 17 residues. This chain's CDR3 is CASSLIPTGSLYNEQFF. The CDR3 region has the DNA TGTGCCAGCAGCCTAATACCAACGGGTTCTCTTTACAATGAGCAGTTCTTC.

The CDR3 region is CASSQRTGTEAFF. The CDR3 DNA is TGTGCCAGCTCGCAGAGAACAGGGACTGAAGCTTTCTTT. This rearrangement joins TRBV5-4 to TRBJ1-1; tentative D call: TRBD1 (6 bases). The V end lost 7 bases, the J end lost 5 bases, and 15 bases lay between the germline ends. Germline CDR1 SGHNT, CDR2 YYREEE (reference sequence). The CDR3 runs 13 residues.

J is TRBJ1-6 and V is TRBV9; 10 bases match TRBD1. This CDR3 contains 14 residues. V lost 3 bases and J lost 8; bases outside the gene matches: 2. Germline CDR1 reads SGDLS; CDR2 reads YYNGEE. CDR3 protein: CASSAGTGDSPLHF. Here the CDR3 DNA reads TGTGCCAGCAGCGCTGGGACAGGGGATTCACCCCTCCACTTT.

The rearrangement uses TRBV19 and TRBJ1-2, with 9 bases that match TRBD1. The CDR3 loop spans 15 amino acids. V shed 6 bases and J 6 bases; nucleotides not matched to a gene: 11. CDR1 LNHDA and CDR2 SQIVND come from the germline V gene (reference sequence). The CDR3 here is CASRSPGQGRNGYTF. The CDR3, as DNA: TGTGCCAGTAGATCCCCCGGACAGGGGAGGAATGGCTACACCTTC.

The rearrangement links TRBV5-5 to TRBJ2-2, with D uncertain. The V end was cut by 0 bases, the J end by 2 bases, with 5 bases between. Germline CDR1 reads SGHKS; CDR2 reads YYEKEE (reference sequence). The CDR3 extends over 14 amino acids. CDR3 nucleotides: TGTGCCAGCAGCTTGGGCGGAAACACCGGGGAGCTGTTTTTT. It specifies CASSLGGNTGELFF.

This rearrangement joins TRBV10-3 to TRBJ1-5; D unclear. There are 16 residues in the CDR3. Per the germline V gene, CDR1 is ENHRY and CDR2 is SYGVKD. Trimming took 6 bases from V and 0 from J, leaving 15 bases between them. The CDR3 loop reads CAISSRAPDSNQPQHF. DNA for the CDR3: TGTGCCATCAGCAGCCGGGCCCCCGATAGCAATCAGCCCCAGCATTTT.